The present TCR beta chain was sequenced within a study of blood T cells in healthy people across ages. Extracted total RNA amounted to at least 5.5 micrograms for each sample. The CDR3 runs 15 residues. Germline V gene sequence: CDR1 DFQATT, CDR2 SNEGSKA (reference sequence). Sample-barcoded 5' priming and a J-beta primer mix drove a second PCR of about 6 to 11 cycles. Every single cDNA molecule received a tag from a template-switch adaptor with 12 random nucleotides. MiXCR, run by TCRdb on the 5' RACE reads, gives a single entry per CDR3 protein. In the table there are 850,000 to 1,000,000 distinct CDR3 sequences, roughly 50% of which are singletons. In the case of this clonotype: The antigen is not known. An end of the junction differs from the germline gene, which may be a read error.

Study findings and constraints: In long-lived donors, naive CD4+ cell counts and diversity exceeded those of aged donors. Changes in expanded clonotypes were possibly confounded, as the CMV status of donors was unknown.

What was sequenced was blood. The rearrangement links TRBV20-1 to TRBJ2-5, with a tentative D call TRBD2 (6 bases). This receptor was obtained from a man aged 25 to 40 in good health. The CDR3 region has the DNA TGCAGGGCTAGTTCTGCGGGGAGGTTCCAAGAGACCCAGTACTTC. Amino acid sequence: CRASSAGRFQETQYF.